This record concerns one T cell receptor (beta chain) sequence. There are many counts of this clonotype. Its specific antigen is unknown. Qualities for individual bases were not recorded, and no much larger clone is one base off. This record belongs to a study of regulatory T cells in long-lasting Graves disease (dated by TCRdb to 2020 to 2022). Regarding the research as a whole: Newly diagnosed Graves' disease patients had taken antithyroid drugs for less than 3 months. Peripheral blood TCR sequencing and RNA sequencing compared persistent Graves' disease patients with newly diagnosed Graves' disease patients. The study took place in China and was registered as a clinical trial. A total of 35 or so samples were covered by TCR sequencing, comprising some 13 persistent and around 20 newly diagnosed Graves' disease patients.

The time point label of this sample denotes: newly diagnosed GD, antithyroid drugs for less than 3 months. For both TCR sequencing and RNA sequencing, RNA was extracted from PBMCs using TRIzol. The diagnosis of Graves' disease was made according to American Thyroid Association guidelines. The patients came from an endocrinology department in Xi'an, China. Each patient gave roughly 10 milliliters of peripheral blood, collected in an EDTA anticoagulant tube. PBMCs were isolated by Ficoll Paque Plus density gradient separation without further T cell sorting. An Agilent 2100 Bioanalyzer and agarose gel were used to check RNA quality, while a NanoDrop 2000 measured RNA concentration. Points the paper makes about the study in general: The authors noted that the small sample size was a limitation that may lower accuracy. Peripheral blood alone was examined, since thyroid tissue, which constituted the primary lesion, could not be accessed. Patients with persistent disease shared more public clonotypes (fewer than 3,000) than newly diagnosed patients did (roughly 970). Compared with newly diagnosed patients, persistent Graves' disease patients had lower TCR Shannon entropy and fewer highly expanded clones, which suggests clonal expansion. TRBV28, TRBJ1-2 and TRBJ2-5 were preferentially used in persistent disease, while TRBV20-1 and TRBJ2-1 were favored in newly diagnosed disease. Sequencing and analysis were restricted to the TCR beta chain.

CDR1 SEHNR and CDR2 FQNEAQ were looked up in the germline V gene (reference sequence). V lost 5 bases and J lost 4 bases; the stretch between them is 11 bases long. From its cysteine to its phenylalanine, the CDR3 spans 13 amino acids. Just the 39-base CDR3 DNA is kept, in frame starting at base 1. The library was produced with multiplex PCR. Sequencing instrument: Illumina HiSeq 4000. To build TCR beta libraries, CDR3 regions were amplified by Arm-PCR using iRepertoire HTBI primers. Before sequencing, the PCR products went through gel purification. The authors' pipeline ran thus. A total of around 66 TRBV and some 13 TRBJ segments were identified across samples and were used for gene usage analysis of CDR3 amino acid clonotypes. COPE and FqMerger were used to merge the filtered high-quality paired reads into contigs. BLAST was used to align contigs to the IMGT TRBV, TRBD and TRBJ reference genes, and CDR3 was defined following IMGT. Any clonotype with a frequency above 0.1% was classified as a highly expanded clone. Shannon entropy was used to measure repertoire diversity, and the Gini coefficient was used to measure V-J evenness. A clonotype found in more than one individual was treated as public. TCRdb reran the public reads through fastp at Q25 and MiXCR, keeping productive beta chains. Each CDR3 protein gets just one entry, which takes the most common genes and DNA from the rows behind it. Clone size and V and J calls follow TCRdb, not the original study. The sample table holds about 540,000 distinct CDR3 sequences, of which roughly 14% were seen once. The ten top clones hold 10% of the sample.

The same data also went into a second study, on T cells in Graves' hyperthyroidism and ophthalmopathy. The second study's authors report: A patient counted as having stable Graves' hyperthyroidism if no progression to ophthalmopathy occurred over 18 months of follow-up. Hyperthyroidism patients were aged 18 to 65 years and newly diagnosed, with disease duration of less than 2 months. Patients with uncontrolled infections, other autoimmune diseases, pregnancy or lactation were excluded. Diagnoses were established on the basis of clinical symptoms, serum thyroxine and TRAb, thyroid ultrasound, and orbital computed tomography. The TCR CDR3 was subjected to a first round of RT-PCR using the HTBI primer set and the Qiagen OneStep RT-PCR kit. Most expanded thyroid clonotypes (frequency above 0.001) were also detected in blood, a finding suggesting that blood repertoires may reflect thyroid immune responses. A 13 V-J signature model separated ophthalmopathy from stable hyperthyroidism, with about 90% sensitivity and 81% to 82% specificity in cross-validation and 80%/75% in testing. In validation, the model predicted progression to ophthalmopathy a median of roughly six months before onset, with 70% to 71% sensitivity and about 72% specificity. A discovery cohort of approximately 97 patients, approximately 44 with Graves' ophthalmopathy and more than 55 with stable Graves' hyperthyroidism, was used to find distinguishing TCR V-J signatures. Prospective prediction of ophthalmopathy was tested in an independent validation cohort consisting of under 20 hyperthyroidism patients and some 15 patients who later progressed to ophthalmopathy. For training and testing, the 95 to 100 patients in the discovery cohort were randomly divided in a 7:3 ratio. In several Graves' hyperthyroidism patients, the study also compared T-cell repertoires from thyroid tissue with T-cell repertoires from blood. Following sampling, methimazole starting at 30 mg daily was given to hyperthyroidism patients, and high-dose intravenous methylprednisolone was given to ophthalmopathy patients. A second multiplex PCR round built the libraries, followed by size selection and purification. The libraries were sequenced on an Illumina HiSeq2000 using paired-end 100 bp reads. SOAPnuke was used to process the raw data, with reads discarded if the reads contained adapters or uncalled bases, had a mean Phred below 15, or lacked an exact constant-primer or identifier match. High-quality paired reads were merged with COPE v1.2.5, and unique nucleotide sequences were defined as clonotypes. Clonotypes were aligned to IMGT TRBV, TRBD and TRBJ reference segments using MiTCR v1.1. Only V-J combinations with frequency above 0.0001, covering about 99% of repertoires, were analysed. The TCS score was defined as F50 (clonal expansion) divided by E x V (chaos), with BLOSUM62-based TCRdist calculated between CDR3 peptides within each V-J. Welch's t-statistics and random forest reduced just over 500 V-J features to 10 to 15, which were used in a naive Bayes classifier (R e1071). Sample size was not statistically predetermined, and investigators were not blinded to group allocation. TCR Vbeta CDR3 sequencing of roughly 140 peripheral blood samples (43 ophthalmopathy, about 75 hyperthyroidism and around 17 progressor patients) is reported in the paper.

This clonotype was sampled from a young man with Graves disease. Donor details come from another sample of the same person, matched by shared clones. The specimen was peripheral blood mononuclear cells (PBMCs), collected at new diagnosis, from a patient treated with antithyroid drugs. In this chain, TRBV7-9 is recombined with TRBJ1-1; the D gene is unclear. The CDR3 amino acid sequence is: CASSLRKRTEAFF. The sequenced DNA: TGTGCCAGCAGCCTCCGGAAGCGCACTGAAGCTTTCTTT. This CDR3, with the reference TRBV7-9 and TRBJ1-1 proteins standing in past its ends, gives the full variable domain DTGVSQNPRHKITKRGQNVTFRCDPISEHNRLYWYRQTLGQGPEFLTYFQNEAQLEKSRLLSDRFSAERPKGSFSTLEIQRTEQGDSAMYLCASSLRKRTEAFFGQGTRLTVV.